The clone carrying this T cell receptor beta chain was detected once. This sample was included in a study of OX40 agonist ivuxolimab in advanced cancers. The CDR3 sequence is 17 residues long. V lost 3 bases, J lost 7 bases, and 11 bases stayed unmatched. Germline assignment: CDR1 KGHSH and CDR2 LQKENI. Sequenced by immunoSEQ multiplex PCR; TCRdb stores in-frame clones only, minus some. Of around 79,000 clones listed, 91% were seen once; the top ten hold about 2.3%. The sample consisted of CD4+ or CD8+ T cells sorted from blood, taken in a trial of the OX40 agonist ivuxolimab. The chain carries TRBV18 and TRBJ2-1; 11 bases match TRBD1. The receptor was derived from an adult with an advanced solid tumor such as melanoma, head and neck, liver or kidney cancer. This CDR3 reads CASSPFAGTGGRNEQFF. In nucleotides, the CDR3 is TGTGCCAGCTCACCGTTCGCCGGGACAGGGGGTAGAAATGAGCAGTTCTTC.